This T cell receptor beta chain was sequenced for a study of sequential checkpoint blockade in melanoma. Looking at the study overall: First-line arms were nivolumab then ipilimumab, or the reverse, randomized 1:1. After both sequences, patients received maintenance nivolumab.

Documented treatment: randomized to nivolumab then ipilimumab (arm A) or the reverse (arm B). No patient had prior DNA-damaging chemotherapy. Live CD3+CD8+ CD19− CD56− cells were sorted from PBMCs. V gave up 0 bases and J gave up 2 bases, with 5 bases separating them. The CDR3 is 13 amino acids. Germline CDR1 reads SGHNT; CDR2 reads YYREEE (reference sequence). Sequenced by immunoSEQ multiplex PCR; TCRdb stores in-frame clones only, minus some. The sample yields 18,000 or so clones, roughly 74% seen once. The sequence was collected from a human donor with melanoma. Sequenced material: CD8+ T cells sorted from blood (inferred from file names), taken from a patient given nivolumab and ipilimumab in sequence. The chain links TRBV5-4 to TRBJ1-2; D gene unclear. This CDR3 reads CASSLAGNYGYTF. As DNA, the CDR3 is TGTGCCAGCAGCTTGGCGGGGAACTATGGCTACACCTTC.